These 16 T cell receptor beta chains share one sample of origin, sequenced in a study of blood T cell repertoires in COVID-19 (dated by TCRdb to the early 2020s). Libraries were constructed by the immunoSEQ multiplex PCR assay. As stored in TCRdb, this immuneACCESS dataset retains in-frame rearrangements with V and J assigned. A fraction of the clones does not appear; measured against another copy, unresolved V genes explain less than half of the discrepancy, and the remainder lacks a known reason. The sample has 200,000 to 250,000 clones on record, around 87% of them singletons. About 2.9% of the sample rests with the top ten. Input material: peripheral blood. The receptors come from a man aged 55-75 years with acute or convalescent COVID-19.

The chain is built from TRBV5-5 and TRBJ1-4; D gene uncertain. The V and J ends lost 4 bases and 5 bases respectively, with 9 bases between them. CDR1 SGHKS and CDR2 YYEKEE come from the germline V gene (reference sequence). This CDR3 has 13 residues. The CDR3 sequence: CASSAGLNEKLFF. CDR3 sequence (DNA): TGTGCCAGCAGCGCCGGACTGAATGAAAAACTGTTTTTT.

This clone was detected once. The chain recombines TRBV24-1 with TRBJ2-3; D is undetermined. The CDR3 is made up of 14 amino acids. Germline CDR1 reads KGHDR; CDR2 reads SFDVKD. The V end was cut by 4 bases, the J end by 4 bases, with 11 bases between. This CDR3 is CATSDPARPDTQYF. For the CDR3, the DNA is TGTGCCACCAGTGACCCAGCGAGGCCAGATACGCAGTATTTT.

This chain's CDR3 is CASSLAEVLLNYGYTF. CDR3 nucleotides: TGTGCCAGCAGTTTAGCGGAGGTCCTTCTTAACTATGGCTACACCTTC. The chain joins TRBV28 to TRBJ1-2; D ambiguous. This CDR3 comprises 16 residues. Trimming pared 2 bases from V and 1 base from J, leaving 14 bases between. Germline V lookup: CDR1 MDHEN, CDR2 SYDVKM.

The chain recombines TRBV11-2 with TRBJ1-5; D not certain. The V gene lost 1 base and the J gene lost 6 bases, with 7 bases spanning the gap. The CDR3 runs 13 residues. CDR1 SGHAT and CDR2 FQNNGV come from the germline V gene. The CDR3 region has the DNA TGTGCCAGCAGCTTAGCGTCAGGTCAGCCCCAGCATTTT. Amino acid sequence: CASSLASGQPQHF.

This clone was seen once. This sequence joins TRBV27 and TRBJ1-2; the D gene is possibly TRBD1 (6 bases). This CDR3 has 14 residues. The germline V and J ends were trimmed by 5 bases and 8 bases, with 18 bases remaining between them. Germline CDR1 reads MNHEY; CDR2 reads SMNVEV (reference sequence). This CDR3 is CASSPPGHSSGYTF. As DNA, the CDR3 is TGTGCCAGCAGTCCTCCGGGACACTCCTCGGGCTACACCTTC.

This sequence joins TRBV18 and TRBJ2-4, with D perhaps matching TRBD1 (6 bases). The germline V and J ends were trimmed by 5 bases and 0 bases, with 23 bases remaining between them. The CDR3 is 19 residues long. Germline loops: CDR1 KGHSH, CDR2 LQKENI. The DNA for the CDR3 is TGTGCCAGCTCATCACACCATCGGGACATCATACTAGCCAAAAACATTCAGTACTTC. As protein: CASSSHHRDIILAKNIQYF. The complete variable domain, with remaining parts taken from reference TRBV18 and TRBJ2-4, reads NAGVMQNPRHLVRRRGQEARLRCSPMKGHSHVYWYRQLPEEGLKFMVYLQKENIIDESGMPKERFSAEFPKEGPSILRIQQVVRGDSAAYFCASSSHHRDIILAKNIQYFGAGTRLSVL.

The chain is built from TRBV9 and TRBJ1-5; D unclear. V was cut by 3 bases and J by 0 bases, with 7 bases left in between. This CDR3 is 14 amino acids long. Germline CDR1 reads SGDLS; CDR2 reads YYNGEE. CDR3 amino acids: CASSAGYSNQPQHF. Written as DNA, the CDR3 is TGTGCCAGCAGCGCCGGGTATAGCAATCAGCCCCAGCATTTT.

CDR3 DNA sequence: TGTGCCATCGGGCGTGGCAGCTCCATTACCTCCTACGAGCAGTACTTC. It codes for CAIGRGSSITSYEQYF. The V gene is TRBV10-3, the J gene TRBJ2-7; D ambiguous. Germline values: CDR1 ENHRY, CDR2 SYGVKD. V shed 8 bases and J shed 0 bases, with 20 bases lying between them. The CDR3 length is 16 residues.

The V call is TRBV11-2, the J call TRBJ2-5; 10 nucleotides agree with TRBD2. The J segment lost 7 bases and the V segment lost 1 base, leaving 15 bases of the junction unmatched. The CDR3 consists of 18 residues. Germline V gene data show CDR1 as SGHAT and CDR2 as FQNNGV. CDR3 protein: CASSLVSSGGLEKGTQYF. The DNA of the CDR3 is TGTGCCAGCAGCTTAGTGTCTAGCGGGGGCCTGGAGAAAGGGACCCAGTACTTC.

The chain uses TRBV3-1 (or the pseudogene TRBV3-2) and TRBJ1-2; no firm D call. From germline, CDR1 is LGHDT and CDR2 YNNKEL (reference sequence). The CDR3 has 13 residues. Trimming removed 1 base from V and 8 bases from J, with 11 bases in between. CDR3 amino acids: CASSQALRNGYTF. The CDR3 DNA reads as TGTGCCAGCAGCCAAGCCCTACGAAACGGCTACACCTTC.

The chain is built from TRBV6-5 and TRBJ1-1; TRBD1 might be the D (5 bases). Germline CDR1 is MNHEY and CDR2 is SVGAGI. Trimming took 6 bases from V and 4 from J, leaving 15 bases between them. This CDR3 region has 14 residues. The CDR3 region is CASRAGGEATEAFF. The CDR3 DNA reads TGTGCCAGCAGGGCCGGGGGAGAGGCCACTGAAGCTTTCTTT.

This chain links TRBV29-1 with TRBJ2-4, with 7 bases fitting TRBD1. J lost 6 bases, V lost 0 bases, and 8 bases had no gene match. CDR3 length: 15 residues. CDR1 and CDR2 from the germline V gene are SQVTM and ANQGSEA. As DNA, the CDR3 is TGCAGCGTTGAAGACCCTGGGACAGATTTAAACATTCAGTACTTC. It specifies CSVEDPGTDLNIQYF.

This chain links TRBV18 with TRBJ2-5; no reliable D call. V gave up 1 base and J gave up 0 bases, with 6 bases separating them. The CDR3 is 14 residues long. Germline values: CDR1 KGHSH, CDR2 LQKENI. CDR3 region: CASSPQEYQETQYF. CDR3 DNA sequence: TGTGCCAGCTCACCACAGGAGTACCAAGAGACCCAGTACTTC.

This chain uses TRBV6-5 with TRBJ1-3; D possibly corresponds to TRBD1 (5 bases). The CDR3 consists of 16 residues. V was trimmed by 2 bases and J by 2 bases, leaving 13 bases between them. Germline V gives CDR1 MNHEY, CDR2 SVGAGI. Written as DNA, the CDR3 is TGTGCCAGCAGTTACCGCCAGGGTGGGCCTGGAAACACCATATATTTT. This gives the protein CASSYRQGGPGNTIYF.

This sequence joins TRBV6-1 and TRBJ1-6; a possible D gene is TRBD1 (6 bases). CDR1 and CDR2 (germline): MNHNS, SASEGT. The CDR3 length is 14 residues. V was trimmed by 2 bases and J by 10 bases, leaving 12 bases between them. Written as DNA, the CDR3 is TGTGCCAGCAGTGAATATGGGGGCCCCTCACCCCTCCACTTT. This codes for CASSEYGGPSPLHF.

The rearrangement uses TRBV3-1 (or the pseudogene TRBV3-2) and TRBJ2-5; 7 bases fit TRBD1. V was clipped by 4 bases and J by 1 base; unmatched bases: 6. Germline V CDR1 and CDR2: LGHDT, YNNKEL (reference sequence). This CDR3 spans 15 amino acids. The CDR3 is CASSPRQGFQETQYF. DNA of the CDR3: TGTGCCAGCAGCCCTCGACAGGGATTCCAAGAGACCCAGTACTTC.